The sequence of this T cell receptor beta chain was determined in a study of T cell changes during pregnancy in multiple sclerosis. Assay: immunoSEQ multiplex PCR; the TCRdb copy retains only in-frame clones and omits some. The sample lists tens of thousands of clones, about 90% occurring once. The CDR3 contains 15 residues. In germline, CDR1 is LNHDA, CDR2 SQIVND (reference sequence). With 5 bases clipped from V and 4 bases from J, the junction kept 7 bases outside the gene matches. This clonotype was obtained from a female donor with multiple sclerosis, enrolled in a pregnancy study. The rearrangement joins TRBV19 to TRBJ1-4; 7 positions match TRBD1. The source was CD8+ T cells from peripheral blood mononuclear cells, collected after pregnancy. In DNA form, the CDR3 reads TGTGCCAGTAGTCCGACAGGGTCACGTAATGAAAAACTGTTTTTT. This gives the protein CASSPTGSRNEKLFF.